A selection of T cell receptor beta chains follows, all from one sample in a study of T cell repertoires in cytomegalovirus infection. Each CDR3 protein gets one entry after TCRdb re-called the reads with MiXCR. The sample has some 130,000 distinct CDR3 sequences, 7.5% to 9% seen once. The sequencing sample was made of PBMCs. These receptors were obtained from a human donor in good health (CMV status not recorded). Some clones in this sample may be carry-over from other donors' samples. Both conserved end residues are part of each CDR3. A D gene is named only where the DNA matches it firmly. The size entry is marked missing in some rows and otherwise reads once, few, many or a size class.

CDR3 protein: CATSRDSRVERSTEAFF
CDR3 DNA: TGTGCCACCAGCAGAGATTCGAGGGTGGAAAGGAGCACTGAAGCTTTCTTT
D gene: .
J gene: TRBJ1-1
V gene: TRBV15
clone size: many

CDR3 protein: CASSLDRYNEQYF
CDR3 DNA: TGTGCCAGCAGTTTAGACAGATACAACGAGCAGTACTTC
D gene: .
J gene: TRBJ2-7
V gene: TRBV28
clone size: many

CDR3 protein: CASAAPISYEQYF
CDR3 DNA: TGTGCCAGCGCAGCTCCGATATCCTACGAGCAGTACTTC
D gene: .
J gene: TRBJ2-7
V gene: TRBV2
clone size: many

CDR3 protein: CSAGDNSYEQYF
CDR3 DNA: TGCAGCGCCGGGGACAATTCCTACGAGCAGTACTTC
D gene: .
J gene: TRBJ2-7
V gene: TRBV29-1
clone size: many

CDR3 protein: CASSSPTGLQPQHF
CDR3 DNA: TGTGCCAGCAGCTCACCGACGGGACTCCAGCCCCAGCATTTT
D gene: .
J gene: TRBJ1-5
V gene: TRBV7-2
clone size: many

CDR3 protein: CASSLTGFGGTEAFF
CDR3 DNA: TGTGCCAGTAGTCTGACAGGGTTTGGGGGCACTGAAGCTTTCTTT
D gene: TRBD1
J gene: TRBJ1-1
V gene: TRBV19
clone size: few

CDR3 protein: CASSLIWRNTEAFF
CDR3 DNA: TGTGCCAGCAGTTTAATCTGGAGGAACACTGAAGCTTTCTTT
D gene: .
J gene: TRBJ1-1
V gene: TRBV12-3/TRBV12-4
clone size: many

CDR3 protein: CASSELAKNIQYF
CDR3 DNA: TGTGCCAGCAGTGAACTAGCCAAAAACATTCAGTACTTC
D gene: .
J gene: TRBJ2-4
V gene: TRBV2
clone size: many

CDR3 protein: CATSRGHSRQGTGELFF
CDR3 DNA: TGTGCCACCAGCAGGGGACACTCTCGCCAGGGCACCGGGGAGCTGTTTTTT
D gene: .
J gene: TRBJ2-2
V gene: TRBV15
clone size: .

CDR3 protein: CASSQGLGRNEQFF
CDR3 DNA: TGTGCCAGCAGTCAGGGACTAGGGCGGAATGAGCAGTTCTTC
D gene: TRBD2
J gene: TRBJ2-1
V gene: TRBV12-3/TRBV12-4
clone size: few

CDR3 protein: CASSIGKTYQETQYF
CDR3 DNA: TGTGCCAGTAGTATAGGGAAGACGTACCAAGAGACCCAGTACTTC
D gene: .
J gene: TRBJ2-5
V gene: TRBV19
clone size: many

CDR3 protein: CSVLRGGTYNEQFF
CDR3 DNA: TGCAGCGTCCTGCGCGGGGGGACCTACAATGAGCAGTTCTTC
D gene: TRBD2
J gene: TRBJ2-1
V gene: TRBV29-1
clone size: .

CDR3 protein: CASSNEFGWASSYNEQFF
CDR3 DNA: TGTGCCAGCAGCAATGAATTCGGGTGGGCAAGCTCCTACAATGAGCAGTTCTTC
D gene: .
J gene: TRBJ2-1
V gene: TRBV7-9
clone size: many

CDR3 protein: CASSLFGAYNEQFF
CDR3 DNA: TGTGCCAGCAGTTTGTTCGGCGCTTACAATGAGCAGTTCTTC
D gene: .
J gene: TRBJ2-1
V gene: TRBV28
clone size: many

CDR3 protein: CASSYWGPEGIQYF
CDR3 DNA: TGCGCCAGCAGCTATTGGGGGCCAGAGGGCATTCAGTACTTC
D gene: .
J gene: TRBJ2-4
V gene: TRBV5-1
clone size: few

CDR3 protein: CASSVGQGFSPLHF
CDR3 DNA: TGTGCCAGCAGTGTGGGACAGGGGTTTTCACCCCTCCACTTT
D gene: TRBD1
J gene: TRBJ1-6
V gene: TRBV2
clone size: many

CDR3 protein: CASSLDGAGDTQYF
CDR3 DNA: TGTGCCAGCAGCTTAGATGGAGCGGGCGATACGCAGTATTTT
D gene: .
J gene: TRBJ2-3
V gene: TRBV7-2
clone size: many

CDR3 protein: CASSLGVASGGDEQFF
CDR3 DNA: TGTGCCAGCAGCTTAGGTGTGGCTAGCGGGGGCGATGAGCAGTTCTTC
D gene: TRBD2
J gene: TRBJ2-1
V gene: TRBV7-6
clone size: many

CDR3 protein: CASSSLASYTDTQYF
CDR3 DNA: TGTGCCAGCAGCTCACTAGCGTCGTACACAGATACGCAGTATTTT
D gene: TRBD2
J gene: TRBJ2-3
V gene: TRBV5-5
clone size: many

CDR3 protein: CSARGVNTEAFF
CDR3 DNA: TGCAGTGCTAGGGGGGTGAACACTGAAGCTTTCTTT
D gene: .
J gene: TRBJ1-1
V gene: TRBV20-1
clone size: .

CDR3 protein: CASRLILDFGEQYF
CDR3 DNA: TGTGCCAGCAGGCTCATACTGGATTTCGGCGAGCAGTACTTC
D gene: .
J gene: TRBJ2-7
V gene: TRBV7-2
clone size: many